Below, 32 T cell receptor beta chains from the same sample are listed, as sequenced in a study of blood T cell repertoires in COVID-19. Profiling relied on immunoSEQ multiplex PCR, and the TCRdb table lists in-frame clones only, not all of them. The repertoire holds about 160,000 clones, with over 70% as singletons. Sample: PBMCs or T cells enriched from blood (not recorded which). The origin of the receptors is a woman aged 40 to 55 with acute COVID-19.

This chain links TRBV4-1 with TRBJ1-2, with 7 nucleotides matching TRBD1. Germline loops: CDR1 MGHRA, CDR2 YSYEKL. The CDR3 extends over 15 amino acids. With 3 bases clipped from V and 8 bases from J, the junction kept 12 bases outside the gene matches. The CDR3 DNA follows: TGCGCCAGCAGCCAGGAAGAGACAGGGAGATTCGGCTACACCTTC. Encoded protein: CASSQEETGRFGYTF.

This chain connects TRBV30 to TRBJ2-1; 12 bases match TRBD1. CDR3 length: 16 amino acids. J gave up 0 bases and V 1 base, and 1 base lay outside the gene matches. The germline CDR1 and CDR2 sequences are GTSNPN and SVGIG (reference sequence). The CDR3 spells CAWSAGQGASYNEQFF. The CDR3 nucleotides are TGTGCCTGGAGTGCGGGACAGGGGGCCTCCTACAATGAGCAGTTCTTC. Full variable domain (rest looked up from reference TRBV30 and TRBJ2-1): SQTIHQWPATLVQPVGSPLSLECTVEGTSNPNLYWYRQAAGRGLQLLFYSVGIGQISSEVPQNLSASRPQDRQFILSSKKLLLSDSGFYLCAWSAGQGASYNEQFFGPGTRLTVL.

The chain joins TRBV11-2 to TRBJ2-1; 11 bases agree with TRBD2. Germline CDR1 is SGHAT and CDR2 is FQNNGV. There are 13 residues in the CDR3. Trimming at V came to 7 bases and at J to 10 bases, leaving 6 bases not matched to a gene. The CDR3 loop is CASKTSGAGEQFF. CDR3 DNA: TGTGCCAGCAAGACTAGCGGGGCGGGGGAGCAGTTCTTC. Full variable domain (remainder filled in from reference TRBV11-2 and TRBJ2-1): EAGVAQSPRYKIIEKRQSVAFWCNPISGHATLYWYQQILGQGPKLLIQFQNNGVVDDSQLPKDRFSAERLKGVDSTLKIQPAKLEDSAVYLCASKTSGAGEQFFGPGTRLTVL.

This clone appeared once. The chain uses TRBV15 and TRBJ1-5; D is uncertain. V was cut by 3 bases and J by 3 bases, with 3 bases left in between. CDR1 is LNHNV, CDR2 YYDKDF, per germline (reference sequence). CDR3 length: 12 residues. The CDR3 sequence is CATSRANQPQHF. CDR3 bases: TGTGCCACCAGCAGGGCCAATCAGCCCCAGCATTTT.

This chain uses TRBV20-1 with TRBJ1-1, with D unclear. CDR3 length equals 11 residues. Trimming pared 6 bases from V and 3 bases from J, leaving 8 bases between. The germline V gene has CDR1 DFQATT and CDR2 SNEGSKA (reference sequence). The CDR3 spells CSARRDTEAFF. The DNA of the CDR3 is TGCAGTGCCCGCCGGGACACTGAAGCTTTCTTT.

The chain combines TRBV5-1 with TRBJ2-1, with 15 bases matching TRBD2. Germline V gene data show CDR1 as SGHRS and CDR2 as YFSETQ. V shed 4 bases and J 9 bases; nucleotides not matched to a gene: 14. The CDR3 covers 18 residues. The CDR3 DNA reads TGCGCCAGCAGCCCCTTCGGGGGGACTAGCGGGAGGTCTGGTGAGCAGTTCTTC. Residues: CASSPFGGTSGRSGEQFF.

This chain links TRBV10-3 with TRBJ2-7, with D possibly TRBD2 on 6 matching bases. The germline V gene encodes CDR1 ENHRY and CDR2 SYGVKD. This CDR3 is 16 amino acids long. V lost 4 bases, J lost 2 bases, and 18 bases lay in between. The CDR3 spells CAISASSGSGTYEQYF. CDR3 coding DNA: TGTGCCATCAGTGCGAGCTCGGGTAGCGGCACCTACGAGCAGTACTTC.

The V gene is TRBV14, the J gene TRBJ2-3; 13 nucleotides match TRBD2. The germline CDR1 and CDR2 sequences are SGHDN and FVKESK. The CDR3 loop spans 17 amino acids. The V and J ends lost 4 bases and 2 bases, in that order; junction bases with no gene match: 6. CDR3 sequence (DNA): TGTGCCAGCAGCCCACTCGGGACTAGCGGGACCACAGATACGCAGTATTTT. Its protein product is CASSPLGTSGTTDTQYF.

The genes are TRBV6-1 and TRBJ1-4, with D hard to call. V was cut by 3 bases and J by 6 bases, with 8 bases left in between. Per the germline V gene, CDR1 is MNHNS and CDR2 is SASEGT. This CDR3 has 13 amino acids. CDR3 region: CASSETLDEKLFF. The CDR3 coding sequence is TGTGCCAGCAGTGAGACTTTGGATGAAAAACTGTTTTTT.

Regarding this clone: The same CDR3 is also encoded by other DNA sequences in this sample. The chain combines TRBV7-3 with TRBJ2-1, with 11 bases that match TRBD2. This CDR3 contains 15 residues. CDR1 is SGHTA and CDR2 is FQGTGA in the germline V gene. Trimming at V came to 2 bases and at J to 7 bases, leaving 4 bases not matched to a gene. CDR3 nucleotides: TGTGCCAGCAGCTTAGAACTAGCGGGAGCTAATGAGCAGTTCTTC. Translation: CASSLELAGANEQFF.

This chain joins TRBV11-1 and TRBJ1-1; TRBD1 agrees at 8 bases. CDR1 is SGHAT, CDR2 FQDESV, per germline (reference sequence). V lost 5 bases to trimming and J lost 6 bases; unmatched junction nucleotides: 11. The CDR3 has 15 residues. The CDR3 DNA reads TGTGCCAGCAGCCGCCGGACAGGGAGGATGGCTGAAGCTTTCTTT. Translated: CASSRRTGRMAEAFF.

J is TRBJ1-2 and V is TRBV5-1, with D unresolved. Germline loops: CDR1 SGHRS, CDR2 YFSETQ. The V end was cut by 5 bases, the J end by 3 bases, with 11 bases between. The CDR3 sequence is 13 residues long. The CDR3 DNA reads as TGCGCCAGCAGTTTTGGGAGTGACTATGGCTACACCTTC. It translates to CASSFGSDYGYTF.

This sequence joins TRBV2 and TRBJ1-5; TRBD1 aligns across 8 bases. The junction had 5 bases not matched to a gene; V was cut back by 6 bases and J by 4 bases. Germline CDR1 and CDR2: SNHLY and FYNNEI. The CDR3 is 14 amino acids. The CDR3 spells CASSTGGQNQPQHF. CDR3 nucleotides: TGTGCCAGCAGCACAGGGGGACAGAATCAGCCCCAGCATTTT.

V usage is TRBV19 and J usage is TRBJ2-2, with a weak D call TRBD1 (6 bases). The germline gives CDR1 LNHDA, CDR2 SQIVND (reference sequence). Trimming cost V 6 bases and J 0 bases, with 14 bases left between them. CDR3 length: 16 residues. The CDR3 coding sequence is TGTGCCAGTAGGAGAAACAGGGAAACGAACACCGGGGAGCTGTTTTTT. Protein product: CASRRNRETNTGELFF.

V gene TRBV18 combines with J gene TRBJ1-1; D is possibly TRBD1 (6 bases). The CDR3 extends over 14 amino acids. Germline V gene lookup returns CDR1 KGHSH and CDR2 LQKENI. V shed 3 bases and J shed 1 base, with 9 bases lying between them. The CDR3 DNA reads TGTGCCAGCTCACCTGGACAGCCGAACACTGAAGCTTTCTTT. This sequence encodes CASSPGQPNTEAFF.

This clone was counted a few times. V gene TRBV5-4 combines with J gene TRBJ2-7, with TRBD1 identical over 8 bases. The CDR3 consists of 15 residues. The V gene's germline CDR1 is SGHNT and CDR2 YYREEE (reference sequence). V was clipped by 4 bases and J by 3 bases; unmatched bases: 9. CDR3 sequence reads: CASSTRDRTYYEQYF. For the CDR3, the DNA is TGTGCCAGCAGCACCCGGGACAGGACTTACTACGAGCAGTACTTC.

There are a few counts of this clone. CDR3 amino acids: CASSFAGTVNTEAFF. CDR3 sequence (DNA): TGCGCCAGCAGCTTCGCCGGGACAGTGAACACTGAAGCTTTCTTT. V gene TRBV5-1 combines with J gene TRBJ1-1; 7 bases are a match to TRBD1. J was trimmed by 0 bases and V by 2 bases; bases with no gene match: 4. The CDR3 runs 15 residues. Per germline, CDR1 SGHRS and CDR2 YFSETQ.

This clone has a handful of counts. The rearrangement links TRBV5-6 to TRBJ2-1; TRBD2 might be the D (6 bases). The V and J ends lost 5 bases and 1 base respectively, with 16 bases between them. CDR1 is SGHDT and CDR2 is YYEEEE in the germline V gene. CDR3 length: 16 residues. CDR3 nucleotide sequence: TGTGCCAGCAGTTCACGGGAGAAGAGGTCCTACAATGAGCAGTTCTTC. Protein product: CASSSREKRSYNEQFF. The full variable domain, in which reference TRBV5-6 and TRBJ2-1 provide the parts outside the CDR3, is DAGVTQSPTHLIKTRGQQVTLRCSPKSGHDTVSWYQQALGQGPQFIFQYYEEEERQRGNFPDRFSGHQFPNYSSELNVNALLLGDSALYLCASSSREKRSYNEQFFGPGTRLTVL.

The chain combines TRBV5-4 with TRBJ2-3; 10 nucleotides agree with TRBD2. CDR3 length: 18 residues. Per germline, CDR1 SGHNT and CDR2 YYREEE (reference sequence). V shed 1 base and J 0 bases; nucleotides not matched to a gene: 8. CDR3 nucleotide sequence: TGTGCCAGCAGCTTGAGACTAGCGGGCAAGGCTAGCACAGATACGCAGTATTTT. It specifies CASSLRLAGKASTDTQYF.

The CDR3 loop reads CASSVGLGRQGDGYTF. The CDR3 nucleotides are TGTGCCAGCAGCGTAGGCCTCGGCAGGCAGGGGGACGGCTACACCTTC. The chain uses TRBV9 and TRBJ1-2; 7 nucleotides align to TRBD1. The CDR3 is 16 amino acids. The junction had 13 bases not matched to a gene; V was cut back by 0 bases and J by 8 bases. Germline V gene data show CDR1 as SGDLS and CDR2 as YYNGEE.

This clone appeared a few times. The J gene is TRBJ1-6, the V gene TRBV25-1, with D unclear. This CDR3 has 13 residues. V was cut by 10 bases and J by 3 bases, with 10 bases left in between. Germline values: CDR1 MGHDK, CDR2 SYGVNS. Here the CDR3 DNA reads TGTGCCACCAACCAGGACTATAATTCACCCCTCCACTTT. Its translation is CATNQDYNSPLHF. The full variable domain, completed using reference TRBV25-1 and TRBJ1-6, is EADIYQTPRYLVIGTGKKITLECSQTMGHDKMYWYQQDPGMELHLIHYSYGVNSTEKGDLSSESTVSRIRTEHFPLTLESARPSHTSQYLCATNQDYNSPLHFGNGTRLTVT.

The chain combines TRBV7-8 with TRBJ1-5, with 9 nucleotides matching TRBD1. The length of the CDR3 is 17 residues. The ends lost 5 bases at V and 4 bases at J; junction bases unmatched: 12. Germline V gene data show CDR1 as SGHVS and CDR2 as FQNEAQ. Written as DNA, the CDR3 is TGTGCCAGCAGCCACGGTCGAGTGGGACAGGGAAATCAGCCCCAGCATTTT. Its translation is CASSHGRVGQGNQPQHF.

The CDR3 bases are TGTGCCAGCAGCGTAGCGGCTAGCAGCTGGACAGATACGCAGTATTTT. It translates to CASSVAASSWTDTQYF. This chain joins TRBV9 and TRBJ2-3, with D perhaps matching TRBD2 (5 bases). Germline CDR1 is SGDLS and CDR2 is YYNGEE. The CDR3 contains 16 residues. The V and J ends lost 0 bases and 3 bases respectively, with 14 bases between them.

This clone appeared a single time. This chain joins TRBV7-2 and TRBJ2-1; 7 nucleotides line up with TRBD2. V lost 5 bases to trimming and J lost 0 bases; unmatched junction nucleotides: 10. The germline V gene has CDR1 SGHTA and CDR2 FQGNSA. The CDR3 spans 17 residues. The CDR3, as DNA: TGTGCCAGCAGCCACCCAGGCCTAGCGGACTCCTACAATGAGCAGTTCTTC. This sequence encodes CASSHPGLADSYNEQFF.

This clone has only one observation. CDR3 DNA: TGTGCCAGTAGTGACCCCGGCGGGCAAGATAGTCAGCCCCAGCATTTT. Protein: CASSDPGGQDSQPQHF. V and J are TRBV19 and TRBJ1-5; D is unresolved. V was cut by 5 bases and J by 6 bases, with 20 bases left in between. Germline-derived CDR1 and CDR2 are LNHDA and SQIVND (reference sequence). The CDR3 runs 16 residues.

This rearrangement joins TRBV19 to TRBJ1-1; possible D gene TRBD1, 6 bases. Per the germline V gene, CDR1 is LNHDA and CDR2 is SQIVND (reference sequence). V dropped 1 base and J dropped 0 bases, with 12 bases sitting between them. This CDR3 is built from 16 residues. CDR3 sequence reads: CASSIGSGTLNTEAFF. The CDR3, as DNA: TGTGCCAGTAGTATAGGGTCCGGGACACTGAACACTGAAGCTTTCTTT.

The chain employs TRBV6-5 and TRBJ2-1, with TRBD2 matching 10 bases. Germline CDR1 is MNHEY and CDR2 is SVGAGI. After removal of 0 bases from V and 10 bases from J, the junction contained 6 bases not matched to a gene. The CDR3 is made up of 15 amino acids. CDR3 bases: TGTGCCAGCAGTTACTCTAGCGGGAGGTTCCGGGAGCAGTTCTTC. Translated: CASSYSSGRFREQFF.

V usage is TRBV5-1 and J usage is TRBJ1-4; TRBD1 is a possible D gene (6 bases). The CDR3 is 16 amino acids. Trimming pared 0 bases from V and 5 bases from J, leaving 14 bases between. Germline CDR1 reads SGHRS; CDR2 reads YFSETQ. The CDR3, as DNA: TGCGCCAGCAGCTTGGCCGCGGTGACAGGCAATGAAAAACTGTTTTTT. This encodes CASSLAAVTGNEKLFF. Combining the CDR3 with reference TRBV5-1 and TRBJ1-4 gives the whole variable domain KAGVTQTPRYLIKTRGQQVTLSCSPISGHRSVSWYQQTPGQGLQFLFEYFSETQRNKGNFPGRFSGRQFSNSRSEMNVSTLELGDSALYLCASSLAAVTGNEKLFFGSGTQLSVL.

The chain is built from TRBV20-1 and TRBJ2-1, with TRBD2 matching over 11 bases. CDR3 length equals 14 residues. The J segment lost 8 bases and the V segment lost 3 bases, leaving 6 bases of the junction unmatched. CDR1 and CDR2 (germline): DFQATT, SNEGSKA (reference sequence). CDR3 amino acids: CSASGTSGRDEQFF. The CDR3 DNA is TGCAGTGCTAGTGGCACTAGCGGGAGAGATGAGCAGTTCTTC.

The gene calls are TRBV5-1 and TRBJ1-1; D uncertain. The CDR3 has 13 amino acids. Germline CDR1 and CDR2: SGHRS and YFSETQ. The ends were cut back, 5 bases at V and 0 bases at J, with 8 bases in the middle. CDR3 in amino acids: CASSRIMNTEAFF. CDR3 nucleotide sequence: TGCGCCAGCAGTCGTATTATGAACACTGAAGCTTTCTTT.

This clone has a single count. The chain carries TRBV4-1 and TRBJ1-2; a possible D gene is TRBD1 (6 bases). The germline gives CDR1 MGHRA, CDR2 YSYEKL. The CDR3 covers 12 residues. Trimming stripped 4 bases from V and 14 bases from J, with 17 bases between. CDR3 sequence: CASSLALGQRTF. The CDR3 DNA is TGCGCCAGCAGCCTGGCGTTGGGACAAAGGACCTTC.

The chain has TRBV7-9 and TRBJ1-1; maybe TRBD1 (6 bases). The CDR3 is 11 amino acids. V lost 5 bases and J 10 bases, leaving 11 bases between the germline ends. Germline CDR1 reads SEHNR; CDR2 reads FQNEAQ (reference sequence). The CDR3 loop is CASSLGQIAFF. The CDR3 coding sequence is TGTGCCAGCAGCCTGGGACAAATAGCTTTCTTT.